This T cell receptor (beta chain) was recovered during a study of blood T cell repertoires in COVID-19. Study as a whole: Sites across the United States, Italy and Spain contributed samples from acute and convalescent COVID-19. PBMCs, B-cell-depleted T cells, or T cells were the source of the cDNA or gDNA that made up the material.

Trimming at V came to 3 bases and at J to 6 bases, leaving 18 bases not matched to a gene. Germline V gene lookup returns CDR1 SGHAT and CDR2 FQNNGV. The CDR3 is made up of 18 amino acids. In the authors' methods: Estimated nucleated cell counts came from reference gene primer amplification. Data came from immunoSEQ multiplex PCR; TCRdb stores just in-frame clones and leaves some out. The DNA was the basis for D and trimming; V, J and clone size are from that table. The repertoire holds over 150,000 clones, 80% to 90% seen once, with under 9.5% in the top ten. The TCR originated in a man aged 45-60 years with active or convalescent COVID-19. The sequencing sample was made of peripheral blood. The chain couples TRBV11-2 to TRBJ2-3, with 7 bases fitting TRBD1. DNA of the CDR3: TGTGCCAGCAGCTTTAGTTCTCCAAAGGGGGCCACTCCGGATACGCAGTATTTT. Residues: CASSFSSPKGATPDTQYF.